This TCR beta chain emerged from a study of CD8+ T cells in alopecia areata. RNA extraction was followed by reverse transcription into cDNA, which acted as the sequencing template. TCRdb keeps only in-frame clones here, not all; method: immunoSEQ multiplex PCR. This table has 110,000 or so clones, around 59% appearing once. Germline CDR1 DFQATT, CDR2 SNEGSKA (reference sequence). This CDR3 has 11 residues. V was shortened by 2 bases and J by 8 bases, with 8 bases between the two germline ends. The origin of this receptor is a human donor in good health. This chain connects TRBV20-1 to TRBJ2-3; the D is unclear. The sequenced sample was CD8+ T cells sorted from blood. The CDR3: CSARSPGTQYF. In nucleotides, the CDR3 is TGCAGTGCTAGATCGCCGGGTACGCAGTATTTT.